This T cell receptor beta chain originates from a study of somatic mutations in cytotoxic T cells in rheumatoid arthritis. Study at large: Using a FACSAria II or Sony SH800, a portion of the V beta antibody-stained T-cell populations were flow-sorted at nearly 100% purity, and among those populations were V beta1+ cells that were then sequenced for TCRB.

Both CD4+ and CD8+ cells were separated through positive magnetic bead selection, and their purity was verified using flow cytometry. As regards this clone: The antigen is not known.

The CDR3 is 14 residues long. The ends were cut back, 4 bases at V and 5 bases at J, with 15 bases in the middle. CDR1 is SGHNT and CDR2 is YYREEE in the germline V gene (reference sequence). Study conclusions and caveats: The CD8+ clonality of rheumatoid arthritis patients increased with age, whereas that of healthy controls did not.

Data came from immunoSEQ multiplex PCR; TCRdb stores just in-frame clones and leaves some out. The data contain roughly 14,000 clones, around 74% of them singletons. This chain connects TRBV5-4 to TRBJ1-1; D might be TRBD1 (5 bases). This TCR came from an adult with rheumatoid arthritis. Sequenced material: CD8+ T cells sorted from blood. The CDR3 DNA is TGTGCCAGCAGCCAGGGACCCGGAAAGACTGAAGCTTTCTTT. Translating gives CASSQGPGKTEAFF.